This passage covers 30 T cell receptor beta chains from one sample sequenced in a study of blood T cell repertoires in COVID-19. Sequencing was performed with immunoSEQ multiplex PCR; in TCRdb, only in-frame clones are kept and a portion is missing. The sample has some 320,000 clones, about nine tenths seen once. The source material was PBMCs or T cells enriched from blood (not recorded which). These receptors were obtained from a man aged 60 to 75 who had recovered from COVID-19.

The V and J genes are TRBV9 and TRBJ2-1; 9 positions agree with TRBD2. Germline CDR1 is SGDLS and CDR2 is YYNGEE. The CDR3 is made up of 20 amino acids. J lost 0 bases, V lost 1 base, and 14 bases had no gene match. The CDR3 nucleotides read TGTGCCAGCAGCGTAACAGATCAATGGGCGGGAGGGCTCTCCTACAATGAGCAGTTCTTC. It is translated as CASSVTDQWAGGLSYNEQFF. Full variable domain (remainder filled in from reference TRBV9 and TRBJ2-1): DSGVTQTPKHLITATGQRVTLRCSPRSGDLSVYWYQQSLDQGLQFLIQYYNGEERAKGNILERFSAQQFPDLHSELNLSSLELGDSALYFCASSVTDQWAGGLSYNEQFFGPGTRLTVL.

This clone occurred once. The CDR3 reads CASSLVAGVPDTQYF. The CDR3 DNA is TGTGCCAGCAGCTTAGTGGCGGGAGTCCCAGATACGCAGTATTTT. This chain connects TRBV7-2 to TRBJ2-3; 7 bases align to TRBD2. The CDR3 covers 15 residues. Per germline, CDR1 SGHTA and CDR2 FQGNSA. V lost 1 base, J lost 4 bases, and 5 bases stayed unmatched.

This clone came up once. The chain links TRBV20-1 to TRBJ1-5; 8 bases match TRBD1. CDR3 length: 11 amino acids. The germline gives CDR1 DFQATT, CDR2 SNEGSKA (reference sequence). CDR3 region: CSADRGQPQHF. DNA for the CDR3: TGCAGCGCAGACAGGGGTCAGCCCCAGCATTTT.

The V gene is TRBV28, the J gene TRBJ1-4, with 7 bases fitting TRBD1. Germline V gene data show CDR1 as MDHEN and CDR2 as SYDVKM. CDR3 length: 14 residues. V shed 4 bases and J 3 bases; nucleotides not matched to a gene: 2. The CDR3 DNA sequence: TGTGCCAGCAGTTCGGGACAGTCTAATGAAAAACTGTTTTTT. This sequence encodes CASSSGQSNEKLFF.

V gene TRBV12-5 combines with J gene TRBJ2-3, with 9 bases identical to TRBD1. CDR3 length: 16 residues. V was pared by 1 base and J by 6 bases, with 8 bases of the junction left unmatched. Germline V gene sequence: CDR1 LGHNT, CDR2 FRNRAP. DNA of the CDR3: TGTGCTAGTGGTTTGGGGGACAGGGCCCTTCTGGATACGCAGTATTTT. This codes for CASGLGDRALLDTQYF.

V is TRBV7-3 and J is TRBJ2-1; 10 bases map to TRBD2. Trimming removed 5 bases from V and 3 bases from J; junction bases left unmatched: 7. CDR1 is SGHTA, CDR2 FQGTGA, per germline. CDR3 length equals 16 residues. CDR3 DNA: TGTGCCAGCAGCCCTCTGCCTAGCGGGAGCTACAATGAGCAGTTCTTC. As protein: CASSPLPSGSYNEQFF.

This clone was counted a single time. In the same sample, other DNA sequences code for this CDR3. This chain connects TRBV12-3 or TRBV12-4 to TRBJ1-5; the D is unclear. V was pared by 6 bases and J by 6 bases, with 12 bases between. The CDR3 has 13 residues. DNA for the CDR3: TGTGCCAGCAGCCCCGGGGAGGGTCAGCCCCAGCATTTT. Residues: CASSPGEGQPQHF.

This clone was picked up one time. The rearrangement links TRBV5-6 to TRBJ2-6, with D perhaps matching TRBD1 (6 bases). CDR1 SGHDT and CDR2 YYEEEE come from the germline V gene. V lost 2 bases, J lost 1 base, and 10 bases lay in between. This CDR3 region has 16 residues. CDR3 in DNA: TGTGCCAGCAGCTTCAGGGGCATTTCTGGGGCCAACGTCCTGACTTTC. Its translation is CASSFRGISGANVLTF.

J is TRBJ2-1 and V is TRBV7-8; 8 bases map to TRBD1. Germline V gene data show CDR1 as SGHVS and CDR2 as FQNEAQ. CDR3 length: 14 residues. After removal of 5 bases from V and 7 bases from J, the junction contained 7 bases not matched to a gene. The CDR3 nucleotides are TGTGCCAGCAGCCTCCGAGACAGGGGTAATGAGCAGTTCTTC. It codes for CASSLRDRGNEQFF.

J is TRBJ2-1 and V is TRBV20-1, with D tentatively TRBD1 (6 bases). CDR1 and CDR2 from the germline V gene are DFQATT and SNEGSKA (reference sequence). Trimming cost V 3 bases and J 4 bases, with 19 bases left between them. This CDR3 comprises 16 residues. The DNA for the CDR3 is TGCAGTGCTAGTCGCCGACAGGCACTGCCTTACAATGAGCAGTTCTTC. This codes for CSASRRQALPYNEQFF.

V usage is TRBV24-1 and J usage is TRBJ2-3, with 10 nucleotides matching TRBD1. J lost 5 bases, V lost 7 bases, and 5 bases had no gene match. Germline CDR1 is KGHDR and CDR2 is SFDVKD. This CDR3 is 14 amino acids long. The CDR3 protein is CATSQGTGVDTQYF. CDR3 nucleotide sequence: TGTGCCACCAGCCAAGGGACAGGGGTAGATACGCAGTATTTT.

The J gene is TRBJ2-1, the V gene TRBV11-2; TRBD2 agrees at 10 bases. The CDR3 is 16 residues long. J lost 6 bases, V lost 2 bases, and 7 bases had no gene match. The germline CDR1 and CDR2 sequences are SGHAT and FQNNGV. The CDR3 DNA is TGTGCCAGCAGCTTACTCCCTAGCGGGAGAATCAATGAGCAGTTCTTC. It specifies CASSLLPSGRINEQFF.

The chain carries TRBV27 and TRBJ2-7, with 7 positions matching TRBD1. The germline CDR1 and CDR2 sequences are MNHEY and SMNVEV (reference sequence). The CDR3 covers 17 residues. Trimming cost V 5 bases and J 2 bases; bases outside gene matches: 15. The CDR3 sequence is CASSPALGTVKPYEQYF. The CDR3, as DNA: TGTGCCAGCAGTCCAGCCCTCGGGACAGTCAAACCCTACGAGCAGTACTTC.

J is TRBJ2-4 and V is TRBV3-1 (or the pseudogene TRBV3-2); D is possibly TRBD1 (6 bases). The CDR3 loop spans 17 amino acids. Germline assignment: CDR1 LGHDT and CDR2 YNNKEL (reference sequence). V was trimmed by 2 bases and J by 2 bases, leaving 16 bases between them. The DNA for the CDR3 is TGTGCCAGCAGCCAAACACAGGGATGGGGTACCAAAAACATTCAGTACTTC. This sequence encodes CASSQTQGWGTKNIQYF.

This clone was detected once. The chain links TRBV5-1 to TRBJ1-1; a weak D match, TRBD1 (5 bases). Looked up from germline, CDR1 is SGHRS and CDR2 is YFSETQ. The CDR3 length is 15 residues. The V and J ends lost 4 bases and 6 bases respectively, with 19 bases between them. This CDR3 is CASSVTIVGGAEAFF. The CDR3 DNA sequence: TGCGCCAGCAGCGTGACAATTGTGGGGGGAGCTGAAGCTTTCTTT.

V gene TRBV25-1 combines with J gene TRBJ2-7; maybe TRBD2 (5 bases). The germline V gene has CDR1 MGHDK and CDR2 SYGVNS. The V gene lost 6 bases and the J gene lost 1 base, with 7 bases spanning the gap. The CDR3 contains 12 residues. The CDR3, as DNA: TGTGCCAGCAGGGACTCGTCCTACGAGCAGTACTTC. As protein: CASRDSSYEQYF.

The chain joins TRBV5-1 to TRBJ2-2; TRBD2 is a possible D gene (6 bases). The CDR3 spans 17 residues. Germline lookup yields CDR1 SGHRS and CDR2 YFSETQ. V dropped 0 bases and J dropped 2 bases, with 14 bases sitting between them. Here the CDR3 reads CASSLVGGGTNTGELFF. As DNA, the CDR3 is TGCGCCAGCAGCTTGGTGGGCGGCGGGACTAACACCGGGGAGCTGTTTTTT.

The chain combines TRBV24-1 with TRBJ1-6, with no clear D. The CDR3 is 14 amino acids. V was clipped by 7 bases and J by 5 bases, with 11 bases between them. Germline V CDR1 and CDR2: KGHDR, SFDVKD. The chain's CDR3 is CATRGPGDNSPLHF. CDR3 in DNA: TGTGCCACCAGAGGACCCGGGGATAATTCACCCCTCCACTTT.

Here the CDR3 DNA reads TGTGCCAGCAGTGTAGGGGGTTCTGGGCAAGAGACCCAGTACTTC. Protein product: CASSVGGSGQETQYF. The rearrangement links TRBV2 to TRBJ2-5; TRBD1 is a possible D gene (6 bases). Trimming shortened V by 4 bases and J by 2 bases, and 14 bases separated the two germline ends. The CDR3 is made up of 15 amino acids. Germline V gives CDR1 SNHLY, CDR2 FYNNEI.

This clone occurred once. This chain links TRBV9 with TRBJ1-3; possibly TRBD1 for D (5 bases). The CDR3 spans 15 residues. The germline V gene has CDR1 SGDLS and CDR2 YYNGEE. V was clipped by 2 bases and J by 4 bases, with 13 bases between them. The CDR3 spells CASSVTQGGGNTIYF. The CDR3 nucleotides read TGTGCCAGCAGCGTCACGCAGGGCGGCGGAAACACCATATATTTT. Combining the CDR3 with reference TRBV9 and TRBJ1-3 gives the whole variable domain DSGVTQTPKHLITATGQRVTLRCSPRSGDLSVYWYQQSLDQGLQFLIQYYNGEERAKGNILERFSAQQFPDLHSELNLSSLELGDSALYFCASSVTQGGGNTIYFGEGSWLTVV.

The chain carries TRBV28 and TRBJ1-3, with 9 bases identical to TRBD1. CDR1 MDHEN and CDR2 SYDVKM come from the germline V gene. The CDR3 extends over 16 amino acids. V shed 4 bases, J shed 0 bases, and the junction held 4 bases outside the gene matches. For the CDR3, the DNA is TGTGCCAGCAGTTCGGACAGGGGCAGCTCTGGAAACACCATATATTTT. This sequence encodes CASSSDRGSSGNTIYF.

The V gene is TRBV5-1, the J gene TRBJ2-2; D gene unclear. The CDR3 has 16 residues. In germline, CDR1 is SGHRS, CDR2 YFSETQ. Trimming removed 4 bases at V and 1 base at J, with 14 bases between. The CDR3 nucleotides read TGCGCCAGCAGCAGCGCAGAAAATCGGAACACCGGGGAGCTGTTTTTT. It specifies CASSSAENRNTGELFF.

This chain links TRBV29-1 with TRBJ2-5, with TRBD1 identical over 7 bases. This CDR3 spans 13 amino acids. Losses at the gene ends were 3 bases for V and 5 bases for J; bases not matched to a gene: 6. Germline values: CDR1 SQVTM, CDR2 ANQGSEA. The CDR3 sequence is CSVDLVQGETQYF. The DNA for the CDR3 is TGCAGCGTTGATTTGGTACAGGGGGAGACCCAGTACTTC.

This clone is a singleton in its sample. V is TRBV12-5 and J is TRBJ1-1; no firm D call. The V gene lost 2 bases and the J gene lost 1 base, with 8 bases spanning the gap. Germline-derived CDR1 and CDR2 are LGHNT and FRNRAP. The CDR3 totals 14 residues. CDR3 sequence (DNA): TGTGCTAGTGGTTTGTGGGCGAGGAACACTGAAGCTTTCTTT. Protein sequence: CASGLWARNTEAFF.

The rearrangement links TRBV9 to TRBJ2-5, with D maybe TRBD2 (6 bases). The CDR3 covers 16 residues. Germline loops: CDR1 SGDLS, CDR2 YYNGEE. Trimming stripped 4 bases from V and 5 bases from J, with 21 bases between. In nucleotides, the CDR3 is TGTGCCAGCAGCCTAGAGGGGACTTCGGGATTGGAGACCCAGTACTTC. It yields the protein CASSLEGTSGLETQYF.

The V gene is TRBV11-3, the J gene TRBJ2-7; 9 bases agree with TRBD1. Germline V gene lookup returns CDR1 SGHNT and CDR2 YENEEA. With V trimmed by 5 bases and J by 1 base, 15 bases remained unmatched. CDR3 size: 18 residues. In nucleotides, the CDR3 is TGTGCCAGCAGCCTAACGGGACAGGGAGGCCGGGTTTCCTACGAGCAGTACTTC. It encodes CASSLTGQGGRVSYEQYF. Based on the CDR3 plus reference TRBV11-3 and TRBJ2-7, the full variable domain is EAGVVQSPRYKIIEKKQPVAFWCNPISGHNTLYWYLQNLGQGPELLIRYENEEAVDDSQLPKDRFSAERLKGVDSTLKIQPAELGDSAVYLCASSLTGQGGRVSYEQYFGPGTRLTVT.

This rearrangement joins TRBV28 to TRBJ2-7; 7 bases agree with TRBD1. Germline V gene lookup returns CDR1 MDHEN and CDR2 SYDVKM. This CDR3 comprises 15 residues. The V segment lost 5 bases and the J segment 0 bases; nucleotides outside the gene matches: 7. The CDR3 reads CASSLPGTASYEQYF. CDR3 DNA sequence: TGTGCCAGCAGTCTCCCAGGGACAGCCTCCTACGAGCAGTACTTC.

This clone was detected only once. The V and J genes are TRBV7-3 and TRBJ2-7; TRBD2 is a possible D gene (5 bases). V was shortened by 5 bases and J by 2 bases, with 16 bases between the two germline ends. The V gene's germline CDR1 is SGHTA and CDR2 FQGTGA. There are 15 residues in the CDR3. CDR3 amino acids: CASSTRGSAAYEQYF. The CDR3 DNA sequence: TGTGCCAGCAGCACCCGGGGATCCGCCGCCTACGAGCAGTACTTC.

This clone occurred many times. The rearrangement joins TRBV6-2 or TRBV6-3 to TRBJ2-1; 9 bases align to TRBD1. The CDR3 totals 16 residues. Germline V gene data show CDR1 as MNHEY and CDR2 as SVGEGT. V lost 1 base, J lost 6 bases, and 7 bases stayed unmatched. As DNA, the CDR3 is TGTGCCAGCAGTTACTGGACAGGGGAGACGGGCAATGAGCAGTTCTTC. This gives the protein CASSYWTGETGNEQFF.

The table lists this clone with a count of one. The gene calls are TRBV27 and TRBJ2-5; possible D gene TRBD1, 8 bases. V gave up 6 bases and J gave up 5 bases, with 19 bases separating them. The CDR3 is 15 amino acids. Germline CDR1 reads MNHEY; CDR2 reads SMNVEV (reference sequence). This CDR3 is CASSPLGQGGETQYF. In nucleotides, the CDR3 is TGTGCCAGCAGCCCCCTTGGACAGGGAGGGGAGACCCAGTACTTC.